At least ten counts were recorded for the clone carrying this TCR beta chain. In germline, CDR1 is GTSNPN, CDR2 SVGIG (reference sequence). The CDR3 is 17 amino acids. V shed 0 bases and J 2 bases; nucleotides not matched to a gene: 11. Ahead of thyroid surgery, no patient had received treatment of any kind. Original data processing: The authors used CDR3 differences across clinicopathological groups to build a distant-metastasis classifier for papillary thyroid cancer. TCRdb reprocessed the PCR reads using MiXCR. TCRdb assigned the V and J calls; the authors' analysis was not used. This sample has about 47,000 clones, with approximately 26% found just once. The data stem from a study of metastatic and nonmetastatic thyroid tumors. Turning to the study itself: It was across blood and tumor or nodule tissue from malignant and benign thyroid patients that repertoires were compared.

The rearrangement joins TRBV30 to TRBJ2-3, with 7 bases lining up with TRBD2. Material for sequencing was blood. The receptor was derived from a male donor with papillary thyroid cancer or a benign thyroid nodule (not recorded which). Some clones in this sample may be carry-over from other donors' samples. CDR3 DNA: TGTGCCTGGAGTGTACTCCTAGCGGTAAACCCCACAGATACGCAGTATTTT. Protein: CAWSVLLAVNPTDTQYF.